These T cell receptor beta chains were read from a single sample in a study of OX40 agonist ivuxolimab in advanced cancers. The table came from immunoSEQ multiplex PCR; TCRdb's copy has only in-frame clones and leaves some out. The sample holds about 52,000 clones, over 85% seen once. The input for sequencing was CD4+ or CD8+ T cells sorted from blood, taken in a trial of the OX40 agonist ivuxolimab. The receptors come from an adult with an advanced solid tumor such as melanoma, head and neck, liver or kidney cancer. Each CDR3 is given with its conserved first and last residue. Fields, in order: D gene, clone size, J gene, V gene, CDR3 DNA, CDR3 protein. A D gene is named only where the DNA matches it firmly. The size field is filled for only some rows; it gives once, few, many or a size class.

TRBD1,.,TRBJ1-1,TRBV27,TGTGCCAGCAGTTCCGGGACAGGGTATTTCTTT,CASSSGTGYFF
.,.,TRBJ2-7,TRBV6-5,TGTGCCAGCAGTTACTTACCTAGCAGCCCCTGGGAGCAGTACTTC,CASSYLPSSPWEQYF
.,.,TRBJ2-2,TRBV11-3,TGTGCCAGCAGCTTAGCCAGGGCCCACACCGGGGAGCTGTTTTTT,CASSLARAHTGELFF
.,.,TRBJ2-7,TRBV4-2,TGTGCCAGCAGCCTGGGGGGCTCCTCCTACGAGCAGTACTTC,CASSLGGSSYEQYF
TRBD1,.,TRBJ1-1,TRBV15,TGTGCCACCAGCACGTGGGACAGGGACACTGAAGCTTTCTTT,CATSTWDRDTEAFF
.,.,TRBJ2-7,TRBV7-3,TGTGCCAGCAGCTACTCCGGGACTGGGACCTACGAGCAGTACTTC,CASSYSGTGTYEQYF
.,.,TRBJ2-2,TRBV27,TGTGCCAGCAGTTTATTGGGGGGCACCGGGGAGCTGTTTTTT,CASSLLGGTGELFF
.,medium-sized,TRBJ1-1,TRBV19,TGTGCCAGTAGCTTGAATGTAGGGGGGCGGACTGAAGCTTTCTTT,CASSLNVGGRTEAFF
.,.,TRBJ2-7,TRBV28,TGTGCCAGCAGTTTACCTGCCAGGGACGGTTACGAGCAGTACTTC,CASSLPARDGYEQYF
TRBD1,.,TRBJ2-7,TRBV4-3,TGCGCCAGCAGCCATGGAACAGGGGTCGCGTACGAGCAGTACTTC,CASSHGTGVAYEQYF
.,.,TRBJ2-1,TRBV19,TGTGCCAGTAGTACCTCGGGAGTAAGATACAATGAGCAGTTCTTC,CASSTSGVRYNEQFF
.,once,TRBJ2-1,TRBV5-1,TGCGCCAGCACAGCTAGCCCCACCGAGCAGTTCTTC,CASTASPTEQFF
.,.,TRBJ2-1,TRBV14,TGTGCCAGCAGCCAAGTCGGTGGGAGGTATTGGGAGCAGTTCTTC,CASSQVGGRYWEQFF
.,.,TRBJ2-1,TRBV28,TGTGCCAGCAGCCGGAGGGACTCCACGGCGGGTGAGCAGTTCTTC,CASSRRDSTAGEQFF
TRBD2,.,TRBJ2-1,TRBV27,TGTGCCAGCAGTTTAAGCCTAAGGATTAGCGGGAGCCCAAATGAGCAGTTCTTC,CASSLSLRISGSPNEQFF
.,.,TRBJ1-1,TRBV4-3,TGCGCCAGCAGCCAAGATTCGACAGTCAACACTGAAGCTTTCTTT,CASSQDSTVNTEAFF
.,.,TRBJ2-7,TRBV13,TGTGCCAGCAGCCTAAGAACCGGGACAAACTACGAGCAGTACTTC,CASSLRTGTNYEQYF
TRBD2,.,TRBJ2-5,TRBV27,TGTGCCAGCACACCCCTAGCGGACCAAGAGACCCAGTACTTC,CASTPLADQETQYF
.,few,TRBJ1-2,TRBV14,TGTGCCAGCAGCCAAGCGGGAGTGGGCTATGGCTACACCTTC,CASSQAGVGYGYTF
TRBD2,.,TRBJ2-3,TRBV9,TGTGCCAGCAGCCCAAAACTAGCGGGGCTCGCAGATACGCAGTATTTT,CASSPKLAGLADTQYF
TRBD1,once,TRBJ1-1,TRBV5-1,TGCGCCAGCAGCTTTTCACCCTTGACCGCGGACAGGATTAACACTGAAGCTTTCTTT,CASSFSPLTADRINTEAFF
TRBD1,.,TRBJ1-1,TRBV15,TGTGCCACCAGCAGGGCCTCCGGGACAGGGTTTACTGAAGCTTTCTTT,CATSRASGTGFTEAFF
TRBD2,.,TRBJ2-1,TRBV28,TGTGCCAGCCTCCGACTAGCGGCTGGCAATGAGCAGTTCTTC,CASLRLAAGNEQFF
TRBD2,.,TRBJ2-1,TRBV19,TGTGCCAGTAGTATTGGACTAGCGGGAGTGGGGAATGAGCAGTTCTTC,CASSIGLAGVGNEQFF
.,.,TRBJ2-2,TRBV10-1,TGCGCCAGCAGTGAGTCAGGAAGGGAGACCGGGGAGCTGTTTTTT,CASSESGRETGELFF
TRBD2,.,TRBJ2-5,TRBV4-3,TGCGCCAGCAGCCGGGGGGGTCTAGCGGGATGGGAGACCCAGTACTTC,CASSRGGLAGWETQYF
.,.,TRBJ2-1,TRBV5-4,TGTGCCAGCAGCTTAGGGCTAGACAGCAATGAGCAGTTCTTC,CASSLGLDSNEQFF
.,.,TRBJ1-5,TRBV9,TGTGCCAGCAGCGTAAATGGAAAAGGCAATCAGCCCCAGCATTTT,CASSVNGKGNQPQHF
.,.,TRBJ1-1,TRBV4-1,TGCGCCAGCAGCCCTCCGGAACGGGCGAACACTGAAGCTTTCTTT,CASSPPERANTEAFF
.,.,TRBJ2-1,TRBV11-2,TGTGCCAGCACCTATAGCGCTGAGCAGTTCTTC,CASTYSAEQFF
.,.,TRBJ2-3,TRBV6-5,TGTGCCAGCACCGCGTCAGATACGCAGTATTTT,CASTASDTQYF
TRBD2,.,TRBJ2-1,TRBV13,TGTGCCAGCAGCTCCCCCCGACTAGCGGCCTTACAAGGAAACTCCTACAATGAGCAGTTCTTC,CASSSPRLAALQGNSYNEQFF
.,.,TRBJ1-2,TRBV9,TGTGCCAGCAGCCCCGGGCCAAATGGCTACACCTTC,CASSPGPNGYTF
TRBD2,.,TRBJ2-2,TRBV13,TGTGCCAGCAGCTTAGATATAGCGGGACCTGCCAACACCGGGGAGCTGTTTTTT,CASSLDIAGPANTGELFF
.,.,TRBJ1-1,TRBV7-9,TGTGCCAGCAGCTTAGGTAAAGGGCGGGAGGCTGAAGCTTTCTTT,CASSLGKGREAEAFF
.,.,TRBJ2-6,TRBV27,TGTGCCAGCAGTTTATCCTACTCTGGGGCCAACGTCCTGACTTTC,CASSLSYSGANVLTF
.,once,TRBJ2-2,TRBV7-9,TGTGCCAGCAGCCCTAGAGACTCGAACACCGGGGAGCTGTTTTTT,CASSPRDSNTGELFF
.,.,TRBJ2-3,TRBV6-6,TGTGCCAGCAGTTTTCCCCCCGAGGGAGAAACAGATACGCAGTATTTT,CASSFPPEGETDTQYF
.,.,TRBJ2-7,TRBV7-9,TGTGCCAGCAGCTTACTGCCCGAGCAGTACTTC,CASSLLPEQYF
.,.,TRBJ2-5,TRBV4-2,TGTGCCAGCAGCCGCGCCAGGGACGGCGGTTCGGCCCAGTACTTC,CASSRARDGGSAQYF
.,.,TRBJ2-1,TRBV9,TGTGCCAGCAGCGTAGCGGGTTTAGAGTCCTACAATGAGCAGTTCTTC,CASSVAGLESYNEQFF
.,few,TRBJ2-5,TRBV2,TGTGCCAGCGGGGAGACCCAGTACTTC,CASGETQYF
TRBD2,.,TRBJ2-7,TRBV4-3,TGCGCCAGCAGCCAAGATACTAGCGAGGCCTACGAGCAGTACTTC,CASSQDTSEAYEQYF
TRBD1,.,TRBJ1-5,TRBV7-9,TGTGCCAGCAGTGCGGGACAGGGGACGCAGCCCCAGCATTTT,CASSAGQGTQPQHF
.,once,TRBJ2-7,TRBV5-1,TGCGCCAGCAGCTTCGGGACGGGAAACTACGAGCAGTACTTC,CASSFGTGNYEQYF
TRBD2,.,TRBJ2-5,TRBV28,TGTGCCAGCAGTCCTGTAGCGGGAGGCCCAGATCTAGAGACCCAGTACTTC,CASSPVAGGPDLETQYF
.,once,TRBJ1-4,TRBV27,TGTGCCAGCACAGGCTGGGGGCGAGGAGAAAAACTGTTTTTT,CASTGWGRGEKLFF
.,.,TRBJ1-5,TRBV7-9,TGTGCCAGCAGCTTTGAGGGCTCTCAGCCCCAGCATTTT,CASSFEGSQPQHF
TRBD1,once,TRBJ1-4,TRBV15,TGTGCCACCAGCAGAGGCCTTGGGACAGCAAATGAAAAACTGTTTTTT,CATSRGLGTANEKLFF
.,.,TRBJ2-1,TRBV15,TGTGCCACCAGCAGAGGGGACGATGAGCAGTTCTTC,CATSRGDDEQFF
.,few,TRBJ2-1,TRBV19,TGTGCCAGTAGTATAGGGGTCCTAGAACACAATGAGCAGTTCTTC,CASSIGVLEHNEQFF
TRBD2,.,TRBJ2-2,TRBV7-9,TGTGCCAGCAGCTTCGGACTAGCGGTGAACACCGGGGAGCTGTTTTTT,CASSFGLAVNTGELFF
.,.,TRBJ2-7,TRBV27,TGTGCCAGCAGTTCAATAAGACTCGAGCAGTACTTC,CASSSIRLEQYF
TRBD1,.,TRBJ2-7,TRBV29-1,TGCAGCGCCACTGGAACAGGGGTGTACGAGCAGTACTTC,CSATGTGVYEQYF
.,once,TRBJ1-1,TRBV7-8,TGTGCCAGCAGCTTAGACTCCCGCGGTGAAGCTTTCTTT,CASSLDSRGEAFF
.,once,TRBJ2-3,TRBV4-1,TGCGCCAGCAGCCTTTCCGGGGGTGGGGATACGCAGTATTTT,CASSLSGGGDTQYF
TRBD2,.,TRBJ2-7,TRBV6-5,TGTGCCAGCAGTTATGACCGCGGGAGTGGCTACGAGCAGTACTTC,CASSYDRGSGYEQYF
.,.,TRBJ1-5,TRBV7-8,TGTGCCAGCAGCTTAGATGGGTCAGGGCTCAATCAGCCCCAGCATTTT,CASSLDGSGLNQPQHF
TRBD2,.,TRBJ2-7,TRBV9,TGTGCCAGCAGCGTAGGTGGGACTAGCGGCTCCTACGAGCAGTACTTC,CASSVGGTSGSYEQYF